This entry is about one T cell receptor (beta chain). The antigen this receptor binds is unknown. No qualities accompany the bases; no much larger clone lies one base away. These data come from a study of blood T cell repertoires in COVID-19 (dated by TCRdb to the early 2020s). Context from the whole study: Samples from collaborators originated in the United States, Italy and Spain and spanned both the acute and convalescent phases of COVID-19. The prospective study material was composed of cDNA or gDNA derived from T cells, B-cell-depleted T cells, or PBMCs. Deeply sampled blood TCRbeta repertoires from subjects exposed to, actively infected with, or recovered from COVID-19 were included in the dataset. A freely available public database, intended as a resource for researchers studying the immune response to SARS-CoV-2, is where the repertoires were released. Samples were obtained from the ongoing ImmuneRACE study (first 160 participants) and from about 1,300 subjects provided by 6 global collaborators. A de-identified subject ID, COVID-19 status, age in years and sex were almost always included in the sample metadata. Where available, HLA class I and class II types were obtained from metadata supplied by the sample provider rather than from assay-based typing.

The collaborating institutions used their own protocols to collect whole blood in K2EDTA tubes. For TCRbeta analysis, collaborators shipped samples as frozen whole blood, isolated PBMCs, or DNA extracted from either of those sample types. Per the germline V gene (reference sequence), PRHDT is the CDR1 and FYEKMQ is the CDR2. The V end gives up 3 bases and the J end 1 base, leaving 5 bases in the junction not matched to a gene. Including the terminal cysteine and phenylalanine, the CDR3 comprises 15 residues. The CDR3 DNA has 45 bases and is translated from base 1. TCRbeta CDR3 regions were amplified from genomic DNA by means of the immunoSEQ Assay, a bias-controlled multiplex PCR. Regarding the original processing steps: Within the assay, amplification of reference gene primers was used to estimate how many nucleated cells each sample contained. To quantify the absolute abundance of each unique TCRbeta CDR3 rearrangement, sequence reads were collapsed and filtered. For each sample, productive Simpson clonality was calculated as the square root of Simpson's diversity index across productive rearrangements. Not all clones reach the TCRdb copy of this immuneACCESS table, which keeps in-frame sequences only. Checked studies attribute under half of the gap to unresolved V genes and leave the rest unexplained. The V and J calls and the clone size are those of that table, but D and trimming were determined from the DNA. The sample profile shows under 35,000 clones; 85% to 90% of them were found once. Roughly an eighth of the sample is taken by the ten largest.

General findings and caveats noted by the study authors: The amount of clinical and demographic metadata varied by source and participant and was provided uncurated.

This receptor was taken from a human donor with active COVID-19. The donor label of this sample is uncertain. Sequencing used peripheral blood. The sequence links TRBV13 to TRBJ2-5; 7 middle bases align to TRBD2. The DNA is as follows: TGTGCCAGCAGCTTTCTAATAGCGGGCCAAGAGACCCAGTACTTC. The encoded protein is CASSFLIAGQETQYF.